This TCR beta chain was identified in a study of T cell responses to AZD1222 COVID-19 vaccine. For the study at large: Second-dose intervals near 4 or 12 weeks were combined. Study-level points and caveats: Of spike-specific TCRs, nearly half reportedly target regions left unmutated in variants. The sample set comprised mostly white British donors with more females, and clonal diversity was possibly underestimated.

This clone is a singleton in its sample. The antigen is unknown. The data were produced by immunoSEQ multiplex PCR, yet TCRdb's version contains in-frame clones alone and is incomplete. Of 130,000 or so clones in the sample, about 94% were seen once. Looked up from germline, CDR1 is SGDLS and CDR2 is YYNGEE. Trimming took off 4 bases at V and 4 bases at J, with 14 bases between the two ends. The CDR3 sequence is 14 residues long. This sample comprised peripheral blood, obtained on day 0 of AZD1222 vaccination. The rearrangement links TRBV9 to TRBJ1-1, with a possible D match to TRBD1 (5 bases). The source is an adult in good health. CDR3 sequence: CASSLRVGATEAFF. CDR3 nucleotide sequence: TGTGCCAGCAGCTTGAGGGTCGGGGCCACTGAAGCTTTCTTT.